This T cell receptor beta chain was identified in a study of T cell clonotyping in hematopoietic cell transplantation. Across the whole study: Recipient samples before transplant were obtained post-cytoreduction.

Looked up from germline, CDR1 is SNHLY and CDR2 is FYNNEI. The trim removed 4 bases at V and 4 bases at J, leaving 6 bases unmatched. The CDR3 has 17 amino acids. Clones were sequenced by immunoSEQ multiplex PCR, and TCRdb holds only the in-frame ones, with some missing. The data show around 19,000 clones, with 60% to 85% seen just once and over 15% held by the top ten. Time point reported: recipient sample about 28 days before transplant, after cytoreduction. For this clone: Its target is unknown.

Findings of the study overall: No sorting was done, leaving CD4 and CD8 contributions mixed. At the given depth, recipient repertoires were over 97% de novo clonotypes. Higher Inverse Simpson Index values in graft donor and pretransplant recipient predicted broader posttransplant TCR diversity.

The chain combines TRBV2 with TRBJ2-6; 11 nucleotides line up with TRBD2. Here the sequenced sample was peripheral blood mononuclear cells, taken before stem cell transplant. This clonotype originated in a man aged 60 to 69 with acute myeloid leukemia. Some clones in this sample may be carry-over from other donors' samples. CDR3 in DNA: TGTGCCAGCAGTGCTAGCGGGGGGTTGCTGGGGGCCAACGTCCTGACTTTC. Translated, it gives CASSASGGLLGANVLTF.